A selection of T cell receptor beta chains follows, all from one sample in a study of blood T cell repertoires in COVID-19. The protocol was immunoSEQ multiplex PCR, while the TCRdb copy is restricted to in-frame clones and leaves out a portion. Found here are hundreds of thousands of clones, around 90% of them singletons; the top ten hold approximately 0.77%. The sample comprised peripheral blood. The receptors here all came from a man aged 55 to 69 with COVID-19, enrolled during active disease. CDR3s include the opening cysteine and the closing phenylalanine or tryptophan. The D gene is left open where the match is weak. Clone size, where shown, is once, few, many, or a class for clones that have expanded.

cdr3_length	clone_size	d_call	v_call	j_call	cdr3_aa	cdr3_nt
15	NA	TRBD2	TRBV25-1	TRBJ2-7	CASSEDGLGVREQYF	TGTGCCAGCAGTGAGGACGGACTAGGGGTCCGCGAGCAGTACTTC
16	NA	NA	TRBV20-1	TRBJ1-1	CSASPQERFLNTEAFF	TGCAGTGCTAGTCCTCAGGAAAGGTTTTTGAACACTGAAGCTTTCTTT
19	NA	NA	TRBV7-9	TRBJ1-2	CASSLPRDRSVSREYGYTF	TGTGCCAGCAGCCTACCTCGAGACAGGTCGGTTTCAAGGGAGTATGGCTACACCTTC
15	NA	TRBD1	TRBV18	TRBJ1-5	CASSPQGGNGQPQHF	TGTGCCAGCTCACCCCAGGGGGGTAATGGTCAGCCCCAGCATTTT
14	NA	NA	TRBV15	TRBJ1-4	CATSAQASNEKLFF	TGTGCCACCAGCGCACAAGCGAGCAATGAAAAACTGTTTTTT
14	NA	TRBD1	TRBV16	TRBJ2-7	CASSPTGNTYEQYF	TGTGCCAGCAGCCCGACAGGGAATACCTACGAGCAGTACTTC
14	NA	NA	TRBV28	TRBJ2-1	CASRLTGGMNEQFF	TGTGCCAGCAGGCTCACCGGCGGTATGAATGAGCAGTTCTTC
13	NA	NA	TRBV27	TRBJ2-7	CASSLWTGDEQYF	TGTGCCAGCAGTTTATGGACTGGGGACGAGCAGTACTTC
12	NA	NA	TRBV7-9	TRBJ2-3	CASSPNTDTQYF	TGTGCCAGCAGCCCAAACACAGATACGCAGTATTTT
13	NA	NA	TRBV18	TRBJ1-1	CATTDSMNTEAFF	TGTGCCACCACCGACAGCATGAACACTGAAGCTTTCTTT
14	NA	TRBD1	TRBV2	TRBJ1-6	CASRKTGDRSPLHF	TGTGCCAGCAGGAAGACAGGGGATCGTTCACCCCTCCACTTT
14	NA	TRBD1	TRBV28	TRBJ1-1	CASRTGHKNTEAFF	TGTGCCAGCAGGACAGGGCACAAGAACACTGAAGCTTTCTTT
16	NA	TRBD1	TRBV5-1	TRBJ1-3	CASREGQGSSGNTIYF	TGCGCCAGCCGCGAGGGACAGGGGTCCTCTGGAAACACCATATATTTT
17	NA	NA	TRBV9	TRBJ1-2	CASSVAPTALGTYGYTF	TGTGCCAGCAGCGTAGCACCCACCGCCCTGGGCACCTATGGCTACACCTTC
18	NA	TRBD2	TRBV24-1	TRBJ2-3	CATQVPKSTSESTDTQYF	TGTGCCACCCAAGTCCCTAAGTCAACTAGCGAGTCCACAGATACGCAGTATTTT
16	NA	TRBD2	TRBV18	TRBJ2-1	CASHLAGLSSYNEQFF	TGTGCCAGCCATTTAGCGGGTCTTAGCTCCTACAATGAGCAGTTCTTC
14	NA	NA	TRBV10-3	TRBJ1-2	CAIKLDRGGNGYTF	TGTGCCATCAAATTAGATCGGGGGGGAAATGGCTACACCTTC
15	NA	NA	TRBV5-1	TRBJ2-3	CASSLWHPSTDTQYF	TGCGCCAGCAGCTTGTGGCACCCTAGCACAGATACGCAGTATTTT
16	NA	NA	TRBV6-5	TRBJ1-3	CASSYDNSYSGNTIYF	TGTGCCAGCAGTTACGATAACTCTTACTCTGGAAACACCATATATTTT
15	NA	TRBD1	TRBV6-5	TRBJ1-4	CASTNFGTGNEKLFF	TGTGCCAGCACTAACTTCGGGACAGGCAATGAAAAACTGTTTTTT
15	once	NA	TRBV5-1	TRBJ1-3	CASSLGGSSGNTIYF	TGCGCCAGCAGCCTTGGGGGCAGCTCTGGAAACACCATATATTTT
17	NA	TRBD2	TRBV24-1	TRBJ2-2	CATSDFGGRAYTGELFF	TGTGCCACCAGTGATTTCGGCGGGAGGGCTTACACCGGGGAGCTGTTTTTT
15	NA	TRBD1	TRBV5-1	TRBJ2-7	CASSADRASSYEQYF	TGCGCCAGCAGCGCCGACAGGGCGAGCTCCTACGAGCAGTACTTC
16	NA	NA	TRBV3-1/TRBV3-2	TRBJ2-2	CASSQNTGMNTGELFF	TGTGCCAGCAGCCAAAACACCGGGATGAACACCGGGGAGCTGTTTTTT
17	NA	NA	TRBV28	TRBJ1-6	CASSGGGWVIINSPLHF	TGTGCCAGCAGCGGGGGGGGCTGGGTTATCATTAATTCACCCCTCCACTTT
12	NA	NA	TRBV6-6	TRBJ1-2	CASSSNRAGYTF	TGTGCCAGCAGCTCCAACAGGGCGGGCTACACCTTC
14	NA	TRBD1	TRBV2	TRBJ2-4	CASSTDRGPNIQYF	TGTGCCAGCAGTACGGACAGGGGGCCTAACATTCAGTACTTC
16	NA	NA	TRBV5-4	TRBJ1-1	CASSPRGGRMNTEAFF	TGTGCCAGCAGCCCTAGGGGGGGGAGGATGAACACTGAAGCTTTCTTT
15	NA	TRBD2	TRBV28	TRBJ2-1	CASSPSGRALNEQFF	TGTGCCAGCAGTCCTAGCGGGAGGGCCCTCAATGAGCAGTTCTTC
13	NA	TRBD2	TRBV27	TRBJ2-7	CASRLAESYEQYF	TGTGCCAGCAGGCTAGCGGAATCCTACGAGCAGTACTTC
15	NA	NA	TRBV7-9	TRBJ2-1	CASSPLQRGGNEQFF	TGTGCCAGCAGCCCCCTCCAGCGTGGTGGCAATGAGCAGTTCTTC
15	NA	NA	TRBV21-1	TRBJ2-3	CASSKDGGDTDTQYF	TGTGCCAGCAGCAAAGACGGCGGGGATACAGATACGCAGTATTTT
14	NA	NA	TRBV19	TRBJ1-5	CASTPGYSNQPQHF	TGTGCCAGTACCCCAGGGTATAGCAATCAGCCCCAGCATTTT
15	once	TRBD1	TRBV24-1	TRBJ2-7	CATSDAGQGPYEQYF	TGTGCCACCAGTGATGCCGGACAGGGGCCCTACGAGCAGTACTTC
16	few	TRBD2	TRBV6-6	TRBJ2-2	CASSSGLAGVTGELFF	TGTGCCAGCAGCTCAGGACTAGCGGGGGTTACCGGGGAGCTGTTTTTT
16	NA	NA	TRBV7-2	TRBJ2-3	CASSLGPGSGTDTQYF	TGTGCCAGCAGCCTAGGCCCAGGGTCGGGCACAGATACGCAGTATTTT
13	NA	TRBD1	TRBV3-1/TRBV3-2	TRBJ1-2	CASSLGQDWGYTF	TGTGCCAGCAGTCTAGGACAGGACTGGGGCTACACCTTC
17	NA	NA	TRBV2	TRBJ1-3	CASSEASAVRSGNTIYF	TGTGCCAGCAGTGAAGCTTCCGCAGTACGCTCTGGAAACACCATATATTTT
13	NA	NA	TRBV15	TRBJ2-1	CATSRNSGGEQFF	TGTGCCACCAGCAGAAACAGTGGAGGTGAGCAGTTCTTC
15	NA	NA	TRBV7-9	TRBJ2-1	CASSLKGASGNEQFF	TGTGCCAGCAGCTTAAAGGGGGCCAGCGGGAATGAGCAGTTCTTC
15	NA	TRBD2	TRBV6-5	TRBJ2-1	CASSLGRGGYNEQFF	TGTGCCAGCAGTTTAGGGCGGGGGGGTTACAATGAGCAGTTCTTC
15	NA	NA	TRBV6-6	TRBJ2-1	CASTLLGGTYNEQFF	TGTGCCAGCACCCTACTCGGCGGAACCTACAATGAGCAGTTCTTC
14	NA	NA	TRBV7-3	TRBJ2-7	CASSLAGPAYEQYF	TGTGCCAGCAGCTTGGCGGGTCCCGCCTACGAGCAGTACTTC
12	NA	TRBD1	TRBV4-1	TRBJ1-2	CASSQTGHGYTF	TGCGCCAGCAGCCAGACAGGGCATGGCTACACCTTC
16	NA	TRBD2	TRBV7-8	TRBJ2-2	CASSLWEGSNTGELFF	TGTGCCAGCAGCTTATGGGAGGGATCGAACACCGGGGAGCTGTTTTTT
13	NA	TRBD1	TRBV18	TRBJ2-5	CASSPDREGTQYF	TGTGCCAGCTCACCCGACAGGGAAGGGACCCAGTACTTC
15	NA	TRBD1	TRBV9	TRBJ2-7	CASSAQQGKAYEQYF	TGTGCCAGCAGCGCCCAACAGGGGAAGGCCTACGAGCAGTACTTC
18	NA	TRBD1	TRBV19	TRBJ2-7	CASSPVSQYRDRGHEQYF	TGTGCCAGTAGCCCCGTATCCCAATACCGGGACAGGGGCCACGAGCAGTACTTC
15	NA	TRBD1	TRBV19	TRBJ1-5	CASRPTGGRNQPQHF	TGTGCCAGTAGACCGACAGGGGGGCGCAATCAGCCCCAGCATTTT
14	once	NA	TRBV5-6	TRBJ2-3	CASSFRKGGDTQYF	TGTGCCAGCAGCTTTCGGAAGGGAGGAGATACGCAGTATTTT
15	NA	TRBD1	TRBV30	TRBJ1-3	CAWMDRGSSGNTIYF	TGTGCCTGGATGGACAGGGGGAGCTCTGGAAACACCATATATTTT
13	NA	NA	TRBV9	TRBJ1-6	CASSLRSDSPLHF	TGTGCCAGCAGCCTCCGCTCAGATTCACCCCTCCACTTT
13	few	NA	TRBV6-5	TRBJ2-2	CASSLAPTGELFF	TGTGCCAGCAGTCTGGCCCCCACCGGGGAGCTGTTTTTT
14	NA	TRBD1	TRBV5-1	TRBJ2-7	CASSSRDRGGEQYF	TGCGCCAGCAGCAGCCGGGACAGGGGTGGGGAGCAGTACTTC
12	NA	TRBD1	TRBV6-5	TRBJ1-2	CASLGTGDGYTF	TGTGCCAGTCTGGGGACAGGGGATGGCTACACCTTC
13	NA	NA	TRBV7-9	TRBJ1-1	CASSSQKGTEAFF	TGTGCCAGCAGCTCCCAGAAGGGGACTGAAGCTTTCTTT
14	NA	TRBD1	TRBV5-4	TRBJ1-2	CASSLTGLNYGYTF	TGTGCCAGCAGCCTGACAGGGCTCAACTATGGCTACACCTTC
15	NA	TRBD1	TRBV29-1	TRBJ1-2	CSVAKGQAFLYGYTF	TGCAGCGTTGCGAAGGGACAGGCGTTCCTCTATGGCTACACCTTC
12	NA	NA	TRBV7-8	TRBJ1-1	CASSRMNTEAFF	TGTGCCAGCAGCCGTATGAACACTGAAGCTTTCTTT